This T cell receptor beta chain was recovered during a study of CD8 T cells in Susac syndrome. The length of the CDR3 is 15 residues. Roughly 0.45 to 1 ug RNA was reverse transcribed with random hexamers. TCRdb reprocessed the immunoSEQ multiplex PCR reads via MiXCR and lists one record per CDR3 protein. The sample shows 100,000 to 150,000 distinct CDR3 sequences, about 96% of them seen only once. The source of this sequence is a human donor in good health. This chain connects TRBV21-1 to TRBJ2-7. TRBV21-1 is classified as a pseudogene. Sequenced sample: CD4+ T cells from PBMCs. The CDR3 DNA is TGTGCCAGCAGCAAAGCCGGGTCGGGTACCTACGAGCAGTACTTC. Protein: CASSKAGSGTYEQYF.